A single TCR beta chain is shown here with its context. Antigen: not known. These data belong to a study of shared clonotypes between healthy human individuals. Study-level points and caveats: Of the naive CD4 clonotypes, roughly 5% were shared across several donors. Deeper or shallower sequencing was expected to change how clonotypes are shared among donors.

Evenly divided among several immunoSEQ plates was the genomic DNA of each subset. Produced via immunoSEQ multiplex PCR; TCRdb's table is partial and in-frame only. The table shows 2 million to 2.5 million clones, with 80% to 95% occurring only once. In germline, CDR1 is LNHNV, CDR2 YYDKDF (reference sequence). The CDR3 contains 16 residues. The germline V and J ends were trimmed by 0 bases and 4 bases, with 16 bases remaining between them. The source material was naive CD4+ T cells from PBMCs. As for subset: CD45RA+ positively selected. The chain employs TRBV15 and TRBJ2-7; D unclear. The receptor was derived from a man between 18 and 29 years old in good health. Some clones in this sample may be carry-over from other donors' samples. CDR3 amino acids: CATSRDLAGSLYEQYF. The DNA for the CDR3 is TGTGCCACCAGCAGAGATCTTGCCGGATCGTTGTACGAGCAGTACTTC. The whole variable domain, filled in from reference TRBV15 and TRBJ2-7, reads DAMVIQNPRYQVTQFGKPVTLSCSQTLNHNVMYWYQQKSSQAPKLLFHYYDKDFNNEADTPDNFQSRRPNTSFCFLDIRSPGLGDTAMYLCATSRDLAGSLYEQYFGPGTRLTVT.